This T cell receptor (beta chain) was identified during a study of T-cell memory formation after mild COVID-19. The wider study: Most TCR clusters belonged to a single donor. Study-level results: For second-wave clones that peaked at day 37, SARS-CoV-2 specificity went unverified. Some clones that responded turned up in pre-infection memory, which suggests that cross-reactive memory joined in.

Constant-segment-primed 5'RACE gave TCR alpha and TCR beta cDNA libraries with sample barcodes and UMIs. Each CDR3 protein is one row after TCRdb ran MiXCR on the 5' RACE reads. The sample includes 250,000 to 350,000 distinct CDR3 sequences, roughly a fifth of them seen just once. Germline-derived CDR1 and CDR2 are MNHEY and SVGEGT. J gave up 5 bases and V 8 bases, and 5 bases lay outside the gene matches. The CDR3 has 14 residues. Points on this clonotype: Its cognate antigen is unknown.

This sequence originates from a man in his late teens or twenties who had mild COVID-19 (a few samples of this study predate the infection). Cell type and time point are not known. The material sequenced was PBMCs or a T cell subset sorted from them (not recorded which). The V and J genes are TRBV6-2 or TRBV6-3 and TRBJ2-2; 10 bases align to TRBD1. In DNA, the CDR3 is TGTGCCAGCGGCCGGACAGGGGGAACCGGGGAGCTGTTTTTT. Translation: CASGRTGGTGELFF.